The rows below give T cell receptor beta chains drawn from one sample of a study of cytomegalovirus exposure and HLA in healthy donors. The protocol was immunoSEQ multiplex PCR, while the TCRdb copy is restricted to in-frame clones and leaves out a portion. The table lists some 140,000 clones, 70% to 80% of them singletons, with 3.1% in the top ten. Sequenced input: PBMCs. These receptor sequences come from a female donor in good health and CMV-seronegative. Both conserved end residues are part of each CDR3. The D gene is left open where the match is weak. Not all rows give a size; the values are once, few, many and, for expanded clones, a class.

j_call: TRBJ2-1
v_call: TRBV19
d_call: -
clone_size: -
cdr3_aa: CASSIPRARRTHEQFF
cdr3_nt: TGTGCCAGTAGTATCCCACGAGCCAGGAGGACCCATGAGCAGTTCTTC

j_call: TRBJ1-1
v_call: TRBV19
d_call: -
clone_size: -
cdr3_aa: CASSIAGIDTEAFF
cdr3_nt: TGTGCCAGTAGTATTGCAGGGATTGACACTGAAGCTTTCTTT

j_call: TRBJ1-4
v_call: TRBV29-1
d_call: -
clone_size: few
cdr3_aa: CSVASATNEKLFF
cdr3_nt: TGCAGCGTTGCTAGCGCAACTAATGAAAAACTGTTTTTT

j_call: TRBJ2-7
v_call: TRBV2
d_call: TRBD1
clone_size: -
cdr3_aa: CASSRQGAGYEQYF
cdr3_nt: TGTGCCAGCAGTCGACAGGGGGCTGGCTACGAGCAGTACTTC

j_call: TRBJ2-7
v_call: TRBV4-3
d_call: -
clone_size: -
cdr3_aa: CASSPGGGLEQYF
cdr3_nt: TGCGCCAGCAGCCCAGGCGGAGGTTTAGAGCAGTACTTC

j_call: TRBJ2-5
v_call: TRBV6-6
d_call: -
clone_size: few
cdr3_aa: CASSSWSSREGETQYF
cdr3_nt: TGTGCCAGCAGCTCATGGAGTAGCCGGGAAGGAGAGACCCAGTACTTC

j_call: TRBJ1-2
v_call: TRBV2
d_call: TRBD1
clone_size: -
cdr3_aa: CASMGQRISGYTF
cdr3_nt: TGTGCCAGCATGGGACAGCGGATTAGTGGCTACACCTTC

j_call: TRBJ1-1
v_call: TRBV10-3
d_call: TRBD1
clone_size: few
cdr3_aa: CAISDRATEAFF
cdr3_nt: TGTGCCATCAGCGACAGGGCCACTGAAGCTTTCTTT

j_call: TRBJ1-1
v_call: TRBV29-1
d_call: -
clone_size: -
cdr3_aa: CSVLDTNTEAFF
cdr3_nt: TGCAGCGTTTTAGACACGAACACTGAAGCTTTCTTT

j_call: TRBJ2-1
v_call: TRBV30
d_call: TRBD2
clone_size: -
cdr3_aa: CAWTPTSGWDEQFF
cdr3_nt: TGTGCCTGGACCCCGACTAGCGGGTGGGATGAGCAGTTCTTC

j_call: TRBJ2-7
v_call: TRBV29-1
d_call: -
clone_size: -
cdr3_aa: CSVEVTGYEQYF
cdr3_nt: TGCAGCGTTGAAGTGACGGGCTACGAGCAGTACTTC

j_call: TRBJ2-2
v_call: TRBV7-8
d_call: TRBD2
clone_size: -
cdr3_aa: CASVQSGGAIGELFF
cdr3_nt: TGTGCCAGCGTACAATCCGGGGGGGCAATCGGGGAGCTGTTTTTT

j_call: TRBJ2-1
v_call: TRBV5-4
d_call: TRBD2
clone_size: -
cdr3_aa: CATSGSGRAGEQFF
cdr3_nt: TGTGCCACCAGTGGTAGCGGGAGGGCCGGTGAGCAGTTCTTC

j_call: TRBJ1-2
v_call: TRBV2
d_call: -
clone_size: -
cdr3_aa: CASSGGASNYGYTF
cdr3_nt: TGTGCCAGCAGCGGGGGGGCTTCTAACTATGGCTACACCTTC

j_call: TRBJ2-5
v_call: TRBV9
d_call: -
clone_size: -
cdr3_aa: CASSVGGGILKQETQYF
cdr3_nt: TGTGCCAGCAGCGTAGGTGGGGGCATCTTAAAGCAAGAGACCCAGTACTTC

j_call: TRBJ2-5
v_call: TRBV7-9
d_call: -
clone_size: -
cdr3_aa: CASSLVQYQETQYF
cdr3_nt: TGTGCCAGCAGCTTAGTACAGTACCAAGAGACCCAGTACTTC

j_call: TRBJ1-6
v_call: TRBV29-1
d_call: TRBD1
clone_size: -
cdr3_aa: CSVATGTGTRGLHF
cdr3_nt: TGCAGCGTCGCGACCGGGACAGGGACACGAGGACTCCACTTT

j_call: TRBJ1-6
v_call: TRBV19
d_call: TRBD1
clone_size: -
cdr3_aa: CASSPGGESLHF
cdr3_nt: TGTGCCAGTAGTCCAGGGGGTGAATCCCTCCACTTT

j_call: TRBJ1-5
v_call: TRBV19
d_call: -
clone_size: -
cdr3_aa: CASGGSYQPQHF
cdr3_nt: TGTGCCAGCGGCGGATCGTATCAGCCCCAGCATTTT

j_call: TRBJ2-7
v_call: TRBV11-2
d_call: -
clone_size: -
cdr3_aa: CASSLSHSTYEQYF
cdr3_nt: TGTGCCAGCAGCTTATCGCACTCTACCTACGAGCAGTACTTC

j_call: TRBJ2-2
v_call: TRBV5-1
d_call: TRBD2
clone_size: -
cdr3_aa: CASGRAGGNTGELFF
cdr3_nt: TGCGCCAGCGGCCGTGCGGGGGGAAACACCGGGGAGCTGTTTTTT

j_call: TRBJ2-1
v_call: TRBV9
d_call: -
clone_size: -
cdr3_aa: CASSVEGVRSNEQFF
cdr3_nt: TGTGCCAGCAGCGTAGAAGGGGTGCGGAGCAATGAGCAGTTCTTC

j_call: TRBJ2-3
v_call: TRBV5-4
d_call: -
clone_size: -
cdr3_aa: CASSLAPEADTQYF
cdr3_nt: TGTGCCAGCAGCTTGGCCCCGGAGGCAGATACGCAGTATTTT

j_call: TRBJ2-5
v_call: TRBV5-1
d_call: TRBD2
clone_size: -
cdr3_aa: CASSLGGTSGGETQYF
cdr3_nt: TGCGCCAGCAGCTTAGGCGGGACTAGCGGGGGTGAGACCCAGTACTTC

j_call: TRBJ2-7
v_call: TRBV28
d_call: -
clone_size: -
cdr3_aa: CASSLEGSSYEQYF
cdr3_nt: TGTGCCAGCAGTTTAGAGGGCAGCTCCTACGAGCAGTACTTC

j_call: TRBJ2-5
v_call: TRBV18
d_call: -
clone_size: -
cdr3_aa: CASSSRGETQYF
cdr3_nt: TGTGCCAGCTCCTCGAGGGGGGAGACCCAGTACTTC

j_call: TRBJ1-1
v_call: TRBV5-6
d_call: -
clone_size: -
cdr3_aa: CASSLYAGTTEAFF
cdr3_nt: TGTGCCAGCAGCTTGTACGCGGGAACCACTGAAGCTTTCTTT

j_call: TRBJ1-1
v_call: TRBV5-5
d_call: -
clone_size: few
cdr3_aa: CASSLWTVANTEAFF
cdr3_nt: TGTGCCAGCAGCTTGTGGACAGTAGCGAACACTGAAGCTTTCTTT

j_call: TRBJ2-7
v_call: TRBV11-3
d_call: TRBD1
clone_size: -
cdr3_aa: CASSPTGITSSYEQYF
cdr3_nt: TGTGCCAGCAGCCCGACAGGGATTACTAGCTCCTACGAGCAGTACTTC

j_call: TRBJ2-1
v_call: TRBV30
d_call: -
clone_size: -
cdr3_aa: CAWSERLTYNEQFF
cdr3_nt: TGTGCCTGGAGCGAGCGACTAACCTACAATGAGCAGTTCTTC

j_call: TRBJ2-7
v_call: TRBV10-3
d_call: -
clone_size: -
cdr3_aa: CAISFGGGYEQYF
cdr3_nt: TGTGCCATCAGTTTTGGAGGCGGTTACGAGCAGTACTTC

j_call: TRBJ1-5
v_call: TRBV4-1
d_call: -
clone_size: once
cdr3_aa: CASSSSAAGRSNQPQHF
cdr3_nt: TGCGCCAGCAGCTCAAGTGCGGCAGGGCGTAGCAATCAGCCCCAGCATTTT

j_call: TRBJ2-1
v_call: TRBV4-3
d_call: TRBD2
clone_size: -
cdr3_aa: CASSQDLPSGRASEQFF
cdr3_nt: TGCGCCAGCAGCCAAGATCTTCCTAGCGGGAGAGCGAGTGAGCAGTTCTTC

j_call: TRBJ2-7
v_call: TRBV7-6
d_call: TRBD2
clone_size: -
cdr3_aa: CASSPVAGLAGIQYEQYF
cdr3_nt: TGTGCCAGCAGCCCAGTTGCGGGACTAGCGGGGATCCAGTACGAGCAGTACTTC

j_call: TRBJ2-5
v_call: TRBV11-2
d_call: -
clone_size: -
cdr3_aa: CASTPRETQYF
cdr3_nt: TGTGCCAGCACCCCCAGGGAGACCCAGTACTTC

j_call: TRBJ2-7
v_call: TRBV19
d_call: TRBD1
clone_size: -
cdr3_aa: CASSRDRNYEQYF
cdr3_nt: TGTGCCAGTAGCCGGGACAGGAACTACGAGCAGTACTTC

j_call: TRBJ1-4
v_call: TRBV6-6
d_call: TRBD1
clone_size: -
cdr3_aa: CASSYSGTGSEKLFF
cdr3_nt: TGTGCCAGCAGTTACTCTGGGACAGGGTCTGAAAAACTGTTTTTT

j_call: TRBJ1-1
v_call: TRBV27
d_call: -
clone_size: -
cdr3_aa: CASRAGQFFTEAFF
cdr3_nt: TGTGCCAGCAGGGCTGGACAGTTTTTCACTGAAGCTTTCTTT

j_call: TRBJ2-7
v_call: TRBV7-6
d_call: TRBD2
clone_size: -
cdr3_aa: CASSLSGGAYEQYF
cdr3_nt: TGTGCCAGCAGCTTAAGCGGGGGGGCCTACGAGCAGTACTTC

j_call: TRBJ1-6
v_call: TRBV4-3
d_call: -
clone_size: -
cdr3_aa: CASSQDSGGNSPLHF
cdr3_nt: TGCGCCAGCAGCCAAGATAGCGGGGGTAATTCACCCCTCCACTTT

j_call: TRBJ1-5
v_call: TRBV30
d_call: -
clone_size: -
cdr3_aa: CAWTAGRTNQPQHF
cdr3_nt: TGTGCCTGGACCGCGGGAAGGACAAATCAGCCCCAGCATTTT

j_call: TRBJ2-1
v_call: TRBV19
d_call: -
clone_size: -
cdr3_aa: CASTRVEQFF
cdr3_nt: TGTGCCAGTACTCGGGTGGAGCAGTTCTTC

j_call: TRBJ2-2
v_call: TRBV9
d_call: -
clone_size: -
cdr3_aa: CASSVDVGALGGELFF
cdr3_nt: TGTGCCAGCAGCGTAGATGTAGGGGCGCTCGGCGGGGAGCTGTTTTTT

j_call: TRBJ2-3
v_call: TRBV5-1
d_call: -
clone_size: few
cdr3_aa: CASSLDGGLNTDTQYF
cdr3_nt: TGCGCCAGCAGCTTGGATGGGGGCCTTAACACAGATACGCAGTATTTT

j_call: TRBJ2-3
v_call: TRBV4-1
d_call: TRBD2
clone_size: -
cdr3_aa: CASSQGTSGATDTQYF
cdr3_nt: TGCGCCAGCAGCCAAGGGACTAGCGGGGCGACAGATACGCAGTATTTT

j_call: TRBJ1-2
v_call: TRBV4-3
d_call: -
clone_size: many
cdr3_aa: CASSQEAGPRGYTF
cdr3_nt: TGCGCCAGCAGCCAAGAAGCAGGGCCGCGTGGCTACACCTTC

j_call: TRBJ2-5
v_call: TRBV10-3
d_call: -
clone_size: -
cdr3_aa: CATYNRDQETQYF
cdr3_nt: TGTGCCACATATAACCGGGACCAAGAGACCCAGTACTTC

j_call: TRBJ2-7
v_call: TRBV5-1
d_call: -
clone_size: -
cdr3_aa: CASSLERGRVGAYEQYF
cdr3_nt: TGCGCCAGCAGCTTGGAAAGGGGGAGGGTCGGAGCCTACGAGCAGTACTTC

j_call: TRBJ1-5
v_call: TRBV9
d_call: -
clone_size: -
cdr3_aa: CASSVEAASNQPQHF
cdr3_nt: TGTGCCAGCAGCGTGGAGGCGGCAAGCAATCAGCCCCAGCATTTT

j_call: TRBJ1-2
v_call: TRBV2
d_call: -
clone_size: few
cdr3_aa: CASTQNYGYTF
cdr3_nt: TGTGCCAGCACCCAGAACTATGGCTACACCTTC

j_call: TRBJ1-1
v_call: TRBV9
d_call: -
clone_size: -
cdr3_aa: CASSRGLNTEAFF
cdr3_nt: TGTGCCAGCAGCCGGGGGTTGAACACTGAAGCTTTCTTT

j_call: TRBJ2-5
v_call: TRBV2
d_call: -
clone_size: -
cdr3_aa: CASLEGRGQETQYF
cdr3_nt: TGTGCCAGTTTGGAAGGGAGAGGGCAAGAGACCCAGTACTTC

j_call: TRBJ1-4
v_call: TRBV5-4
d_call: -
clone_size: few
cdr3_aa: CASSLGGENEKLFF
cdr3_nt: TGTGCCAGCAGCTTGGGGGGGGAAAATGAAAAACTGTTTTTT

j_call: TRBJ2-5
v_call: TRBV7-2
d_call: -
clone_size: -
cdr3_aa: CASSLEGRRGETQYF
cdr3_nt: TGTGCCAGCAGCCTCGAAGGTCGGCGGGGAGAGACCCAGTACTTC

j_call: TRBJ2-5
v_call: TRBV7-2
d_call: TRBD1
clone_size: -
cdr3_aa: CASSLGGGETQYF
cdr3_nt: TGTGCCAGCAGCTTAGGAGGGGGCGAGACCCAGTACTTC